This T cell receptor beta chain comes out of a study of OX40 agonist ivuxolimab in advanced cancers. V was pared by 4 bases and J by 2 bases, with 6 bases of the junction left unmatched. Germline values: CDR1 LGHNT, CDR2 FRNRAP. This CDR3 contains 15 residues. Data came from immunoSEQ multiplex PCR; TCRdb stores just in-frame clones and leaves some out. Here the sample spans fewer than 65,000 clones, 80% to 85% being singletons. Sequencing used CD4+ or CD8+ T cells sorted from blood, obtained in a trial of the OX40 agonist ivuxolimab. The gene calls are TRBV12-5 and TRBJ2-5; 8 bases line up with TRBD1. This clonotype was sampled from an adult with an advanced solid tumor such as melanoma, head and neck, liver or kidney cancer. As DNA, the CDR3 is TGTGCTAGTGGTTCAAGAGGGACAGGACAAGAGACCCAGTACTTC. This sequence encodes CASGSRGTGQETQYF.